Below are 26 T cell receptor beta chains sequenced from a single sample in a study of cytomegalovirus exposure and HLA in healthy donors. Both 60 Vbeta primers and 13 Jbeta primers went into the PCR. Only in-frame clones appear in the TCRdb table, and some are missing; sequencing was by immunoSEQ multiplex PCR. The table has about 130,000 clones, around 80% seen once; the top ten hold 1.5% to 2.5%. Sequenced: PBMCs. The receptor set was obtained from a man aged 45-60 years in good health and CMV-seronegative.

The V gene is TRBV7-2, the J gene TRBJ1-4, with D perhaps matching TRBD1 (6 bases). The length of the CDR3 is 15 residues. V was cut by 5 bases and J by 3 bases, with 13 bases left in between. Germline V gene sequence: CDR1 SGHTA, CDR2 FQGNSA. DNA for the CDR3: TGTGCCAGCAGCACCCGACAGGCGGCTAATGAAAAACTGTTTTTT. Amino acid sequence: CASSTRQAANEKLFF.

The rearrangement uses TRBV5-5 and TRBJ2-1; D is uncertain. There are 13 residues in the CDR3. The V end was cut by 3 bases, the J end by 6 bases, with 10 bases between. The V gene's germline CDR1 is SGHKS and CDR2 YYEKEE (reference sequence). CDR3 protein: CASSWFRVNEQFF. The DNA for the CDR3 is TGTGCCAGCAGCTGGTTCCGGGTCAATGAGCAGTTCTTC.

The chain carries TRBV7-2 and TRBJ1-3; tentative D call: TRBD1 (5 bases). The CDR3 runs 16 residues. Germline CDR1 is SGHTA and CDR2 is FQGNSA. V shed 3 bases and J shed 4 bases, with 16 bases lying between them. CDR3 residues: CASSLGGAEGGNTIYF. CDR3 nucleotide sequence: TGTGCCAGCAGCTTGGGAGGGGCAGAAGGGGGAAACACCATATATTTT.

CDR3 in amino acids: CASSFLAGLSNTEAFF. CDR3 in DNA: TGTGCCAGCAGCTTTTTGGCAGGACTATCGAACACTGAAGCTTTCTTT. The chain employs TRBV5-6 and TRBJ1-1; D is unresolved. Germline values: CDR1 SGHDT, CDR2 YYEEEE. V lost 2 bases and J lost 1, with 15 bases in between. CDR3 length: 16 residues.

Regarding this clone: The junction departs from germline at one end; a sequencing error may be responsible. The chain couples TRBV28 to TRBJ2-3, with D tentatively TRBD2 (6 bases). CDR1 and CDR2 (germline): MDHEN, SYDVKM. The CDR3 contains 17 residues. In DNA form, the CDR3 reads TGTGCCAGCAGTACCACCTGGAGGGATTTTAGCACAGATACGCGGTATTTT. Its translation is CASSTTWRDFSTDTRYF.

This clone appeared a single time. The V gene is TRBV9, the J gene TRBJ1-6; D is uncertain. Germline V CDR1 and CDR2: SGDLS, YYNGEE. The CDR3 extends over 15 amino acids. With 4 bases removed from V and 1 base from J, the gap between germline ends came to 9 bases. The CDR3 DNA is TGTGCCAGCAGCCCCTCCGGGTCCTATAATTCACCCCTCCACTTT. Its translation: CASSPSGSYNSPLHF.

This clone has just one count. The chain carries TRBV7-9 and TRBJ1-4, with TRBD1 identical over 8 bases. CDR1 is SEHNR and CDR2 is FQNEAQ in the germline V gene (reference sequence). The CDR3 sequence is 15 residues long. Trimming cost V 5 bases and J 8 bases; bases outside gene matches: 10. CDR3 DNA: TGTGCCAGCAGCCCCCAGGGGGCCGAAGCAGAAAAACTGTTTTTT. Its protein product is CASSPQGAEAEKLFF.

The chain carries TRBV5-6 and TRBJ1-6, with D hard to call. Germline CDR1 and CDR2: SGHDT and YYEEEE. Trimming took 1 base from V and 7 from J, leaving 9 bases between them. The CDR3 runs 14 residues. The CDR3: CASSLHSSNSPLHF. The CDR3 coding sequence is TGTGCCAGCAGCTTGCACAGCTCCAATTCACCCCTCCACTTT.

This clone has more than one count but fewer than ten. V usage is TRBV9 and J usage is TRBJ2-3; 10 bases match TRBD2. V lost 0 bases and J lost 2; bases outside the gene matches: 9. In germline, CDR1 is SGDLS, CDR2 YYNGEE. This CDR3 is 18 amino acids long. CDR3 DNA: TGTGCCAGCAGCGTAGAGGCTAGCGGGGGCAGTTTCACAGATACGCAGTATTTT. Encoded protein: CASSVEASGGSFTDTQYF.

CDR3 DNA: TGCGCCAGCAGTTACGACAGGGTGAACACTGAAGCTTTCTTT. Protein product: CASSYDRVNTEAFF. This chain uses TRBV5-1 with TRBJ1-1, with 7 bases matching TRBD1. Looked up from germline, CDR1 is SGHRS and CDR2 is YFSETQ. The J segment lost 0 bases and the V segment lost 5 bases, leaving 4 bases of the junction unmatched. The CDR3 has 14 amino acids.

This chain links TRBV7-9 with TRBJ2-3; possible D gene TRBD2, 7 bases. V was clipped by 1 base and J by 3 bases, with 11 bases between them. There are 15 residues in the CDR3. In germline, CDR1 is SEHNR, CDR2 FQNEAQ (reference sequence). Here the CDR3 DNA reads TGTGCCAGCAGCTTAGGGGGGGGGCGAACAGATACGCAGTATTTT. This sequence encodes CASSLGGGRTDTQYF. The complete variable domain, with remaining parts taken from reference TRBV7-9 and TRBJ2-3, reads DTGVSQNPRHKITKRGQNVTFRCDPISEHNRLYWYRQTLGQGPEFLTYFQNEAQLEKSRLLSDRFSAERPKGSFSTLEIQRTEQGDSAMYLCASSLGGGRTDTQYFGPGTRLTVL.

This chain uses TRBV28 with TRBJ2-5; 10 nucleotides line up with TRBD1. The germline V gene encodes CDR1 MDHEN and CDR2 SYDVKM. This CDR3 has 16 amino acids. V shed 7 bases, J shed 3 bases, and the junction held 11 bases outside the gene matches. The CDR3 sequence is CASTSYQDRGEETQYF. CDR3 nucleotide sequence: TGTGCCAGCACCTCGTATCAGGACAGGGGGGAAGAGACCCAGTACTTC.

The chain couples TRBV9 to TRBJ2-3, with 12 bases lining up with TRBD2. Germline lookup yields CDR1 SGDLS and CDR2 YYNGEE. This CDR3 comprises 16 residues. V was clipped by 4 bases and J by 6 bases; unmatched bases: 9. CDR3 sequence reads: CASSLLTSGGGDTQYF. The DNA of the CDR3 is TGTGCCAGCAGCCTCCTGACTAGCGGGGGCGGGGATACGCAGTATTTT.

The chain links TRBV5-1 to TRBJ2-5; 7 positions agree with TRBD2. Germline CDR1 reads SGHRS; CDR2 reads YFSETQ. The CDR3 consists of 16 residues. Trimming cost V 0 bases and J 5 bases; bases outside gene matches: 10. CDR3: CASSLETSMAGETQYF. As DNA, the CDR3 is TGCGCCAGCAGCTTGGAGACTAGCATGGCGGGTGAGACCCAGTACTTC.

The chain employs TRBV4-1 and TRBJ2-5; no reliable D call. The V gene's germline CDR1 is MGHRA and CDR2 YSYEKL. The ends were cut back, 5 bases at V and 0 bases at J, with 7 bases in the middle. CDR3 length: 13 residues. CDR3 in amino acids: CASSAPDQETQYF. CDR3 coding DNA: TGCGCCAGCAGCGCTCCGGACCAAGAGACCCAGTACTTC.

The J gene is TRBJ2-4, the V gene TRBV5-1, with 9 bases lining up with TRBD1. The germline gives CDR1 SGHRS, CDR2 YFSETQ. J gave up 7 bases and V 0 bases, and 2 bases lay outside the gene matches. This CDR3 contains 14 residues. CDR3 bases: TGCGCCAGCAGCTTGGATGGGACAGGGAACATTCAGTACTTC. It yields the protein CASSLDGTGNIQYF.

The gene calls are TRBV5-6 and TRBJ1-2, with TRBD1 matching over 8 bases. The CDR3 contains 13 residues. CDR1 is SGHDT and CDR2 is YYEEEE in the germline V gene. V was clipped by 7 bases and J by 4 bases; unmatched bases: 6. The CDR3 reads CASGHRGAYGYTF. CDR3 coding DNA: TGTGCCAGCGGACACAGGGGGGCCTATGGCTACACCTTC.

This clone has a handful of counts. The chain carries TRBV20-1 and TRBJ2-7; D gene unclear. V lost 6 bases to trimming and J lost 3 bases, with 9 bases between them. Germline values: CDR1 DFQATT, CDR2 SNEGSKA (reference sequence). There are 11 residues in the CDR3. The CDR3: CSAKQSYEQYV. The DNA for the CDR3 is TGCAGTGCAAAACAGAGCTACGAGCAGTACGTC.

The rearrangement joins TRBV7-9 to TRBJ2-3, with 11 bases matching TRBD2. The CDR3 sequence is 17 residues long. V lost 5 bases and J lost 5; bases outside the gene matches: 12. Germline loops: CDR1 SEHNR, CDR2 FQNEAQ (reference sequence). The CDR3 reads CASSTDMIAGGQDTQYF. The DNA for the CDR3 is TGTGCCAGCAGCACCGATATGATAGCGGGGGGGCAAGATACGCAGTATTTT.

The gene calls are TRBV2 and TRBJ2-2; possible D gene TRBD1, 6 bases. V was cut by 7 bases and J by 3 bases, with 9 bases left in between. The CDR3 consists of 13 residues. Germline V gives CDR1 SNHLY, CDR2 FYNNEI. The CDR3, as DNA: TGTGCCAGCAAGGACAGTTACACCGGGGAGCTGTTTTTT. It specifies CASKDSYTGELFF.

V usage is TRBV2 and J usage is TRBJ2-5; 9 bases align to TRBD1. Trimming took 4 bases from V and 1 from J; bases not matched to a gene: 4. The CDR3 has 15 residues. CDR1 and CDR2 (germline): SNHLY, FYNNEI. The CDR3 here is CASSVGGQGQETQYF. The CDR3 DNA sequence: TGTGCCAGCAGTGTTGGGGGACAGGGCCAAGAGACCCAGTACTTC.

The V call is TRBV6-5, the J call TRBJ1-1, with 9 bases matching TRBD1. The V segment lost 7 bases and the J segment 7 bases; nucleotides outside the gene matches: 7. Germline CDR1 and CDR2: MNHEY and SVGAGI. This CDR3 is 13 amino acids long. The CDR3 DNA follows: TGTGCCAGCACTACAGGGGGCGAGGTTGAAGCTTTCTTT. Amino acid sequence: CASTTGGEVEAFF.

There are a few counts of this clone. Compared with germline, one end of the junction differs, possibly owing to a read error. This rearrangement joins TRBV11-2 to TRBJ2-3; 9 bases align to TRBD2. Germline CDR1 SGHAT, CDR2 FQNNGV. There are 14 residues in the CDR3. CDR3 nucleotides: TGTGCCAGCACCTTAGCGGGGGATGGAGATACGCAGTATTTT. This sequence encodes CASTLAGDGDTQYF.

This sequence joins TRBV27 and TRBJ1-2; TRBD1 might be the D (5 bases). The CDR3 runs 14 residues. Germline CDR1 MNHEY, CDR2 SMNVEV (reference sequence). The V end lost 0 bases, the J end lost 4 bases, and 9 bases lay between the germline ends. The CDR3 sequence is CASSLSAGTYGYTF. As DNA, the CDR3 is TGTGCCAGCAGTTTATCGGCGGGGACCTATGGCTACACCTTC.

The CDR3 nucleotides read TGCAGCGTTGTTGGGACAGCCAACACTGAAGCTTTCTTT. The encoded protein is CSVVGTANTEAFF. The chain couples TRBV29-1 to TRBJ1-1; TRBD1 matches 7 bases. The CDR3 length is 13 residues. Germline values: CDR1 SQVTM, CDR2 ANQGSEA. V shed 4 bases, J shed 2 bases, and the junction held 4 bases outside the gene matches.

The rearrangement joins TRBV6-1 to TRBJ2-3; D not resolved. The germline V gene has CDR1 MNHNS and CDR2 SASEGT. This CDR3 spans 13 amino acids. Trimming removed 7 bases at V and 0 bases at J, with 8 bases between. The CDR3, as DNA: TGTGCCAGCAAGATCACTAGCACAGATACGCAGTATTTT. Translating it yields CASKITSTDTQYF.